The rows below give T cell receptor beta chains drawn from one sample of a study of beta chain features in type 1 diabetes. This table comes from immunoSEQ multiplex PCR, and its TCRdb copy is limited to in-frame clones, with some not included. Of under 800,000 clones in the sample, roughly 16% were seen once. The sample consisted of naive CD4+ T cells from blood. These receptors were collected from a man aged 18-30 years in good health. CDR3s include the opening cysteine and the closing phenylalanine or tryptophan. A D gene is named only where the DNA matches it firmly. A row's size may be missing; if present it is once, few, many or a size class.

j_call: TRBJ1-4; clone_size: few; v_call: TRBV7-3; d_call: -; cdr3_nt: TGTGCCAGCAGCTTACTTGCCCTGGGAAAACTGTTTTTT; cdr3_aa: CASSLLALGKLFF
j_call: TRBJ1-1; clone_size: few; v_call: TRBV19; d_call: -; cdr3_nt: TGTGCCAGTAGTATATGGGGGCGCCTCACTGAAGCTTTCTTT; cdr3_aa: CASSIWGRLTEAFF
j_call: TRBJ1-1; clone_size: few; v_call: TRBV5-1; d_call: -; cdr3_nt: TGCGCCAGCAGCTTGGACGGATACGCTGAAGCTTTCTTT; cdr3_aa: CASSLDGYAEAFF
j_call: TRBJ1-3; clone_size: -; v_call: TRBV11-2; d_call: -; cdr3_nt: TGTGCCAGCAGCTTATCACTTGACAGACACAGAAACACCATATATTTT; cdr3_aa: CASSLSLDRHRNTIYF
j_call: TRBJ2-7; clone_size: -; v_call: TRBV7-9; d_call: TRBD1; cdr3_nt: TGTGCCAGCAGCCTTGCGGGACAGGGGGCTCTCGAGCAGTACTTC; cdr3_aa: CASSLAGQGALEQYF
j_call: TRBJ2-1; clone_size: -; v_call: TRBV10-3; d_call: TRBD1; cdr3_nt: TGTGCCATCAGTGACCTCGGACAGGGACGATACAATGAGCAGTTCTTC; cdr3_aa: CAISDLGQGRYNEQFF
j_call: TRBJ1-5; clone_size: few; v_call: TRBV29-1; d_call: -; cdr3_nt: TGCAGCGTGAAAGGGGGGATTCAGCCCCAGCATTTT; cdr3_aa: CSVKGGIQPQHF
j_call: TRBJ1-1; clone_size: -; v_call: TRBV4-3; d_call: -; cdr3_nt: TGCGCCAGCAGCCAAGTCTGGGGGGGACGTAACACTGAAGCTTTCTTT; cdr3_aa: CASSQVWGGRNTEAFF
j_call: TRBJ2-3; clone_size: few; v_call: TRBV7-9; d_call: TRBD1; cdr3_nt: TGTGCCAGCAGCCCCCCGTTTAGGGACAGGCCTACAGATACGCAGTATTTT; cdr3_aa: CASSPPFRDRPTDTQYF
j_call: TRBJ2-1; clone_size: -; v_call: TRBV4-3; d_call: -; cdr3_nt: TGCGCCAGCAGCCAATCCGGGACATCGAGCTCCTACAATGAGCAGTTCTTC; cdr3_aa: CASSQSGTSSSYNEQFF
j_call: TRBJ1-5; clone_size: -; v_call: TRBV6-5; d_call: -; cdr3_nt: TGTGCCAGCGGGCGGGCCTGGGGCAATCAGCCCCAGCATTTT; cdr3_aa: CASGRAWGNQPQHF
j_call: TRBJ1-6; clone_size: few; v_call: TRBV7-9; d_call: -; cdr3_nt: TGTGCCAGCAGCCCCAAAGAGGGCGGGAATTCACCCCTCCACTTT; cdr3_aa: CASSPKEGGNSPLHF
j_call: TRBJ2-2; clone_size: -; v_call: TRBV7-3; d_call: -; cdr3_nt: TGTGCCAGCAGCTTACAGGGGGGCCTCGCCGGGGAGCTGTTTTTT; cdr3_aa: CASSLQGGLAGELFF
j_call: TRBJ2-5; clone_size: few; v_call: TRBV14; d_call: -; cdr3_nt: TGTGCCAGCAGCCAAGATCTGGACGGGGGCCGACAAGAGACCCAGTACTTC; cdr3_aa: CASSQDLDGGRQETQYF
j_call: TRBJ2-7; clone_size: -; v_call: TRBV5-1; d_call: TRBD1; cdr3_nt: TGCGCCAGCAGCTGGGGGACAGCCAGCTCCTACGAGCAGTACTTC; cdr3_aa: CASSWGTASSYEQYF
j_call: TRBJ2-5; clone_size: -; v_call: TRBV2; d_call: -; cdr3_nt: TGTGCCAGCAGTGAACGAAACCTCGGGTCACCGTACTTC; cdr3_aa: CASSERNLGSPYF
j_call: TRBJ2-1; clone_size: -; v_call: TRBV4-3; d_call: -; cdr3_nt: TGCGCCAGCAGCCAAGGGAGGACCACGGGGCAGTTCTTC; cdr3_aa: CASSQGRTTGQFF
j_call: TRBJ2-5; clone_size: -; v_call: TRBV9; d_call: TRBD2; cdr3_nt: TGTGCCAGCAGCGCCTCCGGGACTAGAGGAGAGACCCAGTACTTC; cdr3_aa: CASSASGTRGETQYF
j_call: TRBJ2-1; clone_size: -; v_call: TRBV7-3; d_call: -; cdr3_nt: TGTGCCAGCAGCTCCGGGACAAAAAAGTTCTTC; cdr3_aa: CASSSGTKKFF
j_call: TRBJ2-6; clone_size: -; v_call: TRBV18; d_call: TRBD1; cdr3_nt: TGTGCCAGCTCACCACAGGGGGCAGTCTGGGCCAACGTCCTGACTTTC; cdr3_aa: CASSPQGAVWANVLTF
j_call: TRBJ2-1; clone_size: -; v_call: TRBV9; d_call: -; cdr3_nt: TGTGCCAGCAGCGTAGTGAGCAGTCCATACAATGAGCAGTTCTTC; cdr3_aa: CASSVVSSPYNEQFF
j_call: TRBJ1-2; clone_size: -; v_call: TRBV5-1; d_call: TRBD1; cdr3_nt: TGCGCCAGCAGCCCATGGGACAGACACCTATATGGCTACACCTTC; cdr3_aa: CASSPWDRHLYGYTF
j_call: TRBJ2-1; clone_size: few; v_call: TRBV4-1; d_call: TRBD1; cdr3_nt: TGCGCCAGCAGCCAAGATCCCAGGGGGCATGAGCAGTTCTTC; cdr3_aa: CASSQDPRGHEQFF
j_call: TRBJ2-3; clone_size: -; v_call: TRBV7-2; d_call: TRBD1; cdr3_nt: TGTGCCAGCAGGTATCAGCGGACAGGCCCGGCCAATACGCAGTATTTT; cdr3_aa: CASRYQRTGPANTQYF
j_call: TRBJ1-1; clone_size: -; v_call: TRBV6-5; d_call: -; cdr3_nt: TGTGCCAGCAGCGGACGAGTAACGGAGGGAGCTTTCTTT; cdr3_aa: CASSGRVTEGAFF
j_call: TRBJ1-6; clone_size: few; v_call: TRBV2; d_call: TRBD1; cdr3_nt: TGTGCCAGCAGTAAACAGGGGGCGAATAATTCACCCCTCCACTTT; cdr3_aa: CASSKQGANNSPLHF
j_call: TRBJ2-3; clone_size: few; v_call: TRBV5-1; d_call: TRBD1; cdr3_nt: TGCGCCAGCAGCGGACAGGGGGCAGATACGCAGTATTTT; cdr3_aa: CASSGQGADTQYF
j_call: TRBJ2-5; clone_size: few; v_call: TRBV9; d_call: TRBD2; cdr3_nt: TGTGCCAGCAGCGTAGGAACTAGCGGGACGGAGACCCAGTACTTC; cdr3_aa: CASSVGTSGTETQYF